This note documents a single TCR beta chain sequence. These data originate in a study of shared clonotypes between healthy human individuals. Study overall: Donors were a couple of women and a few men aged 18 to 49.

As defined, naive CD8 cells were CD45RO-negative and positively selected for CCR7, with terminally differentiated effector memory CD45RA+ cells excluded. Only in-frame clones appear in the TCRdb table, and some are missing; sequencing was by immunoSEQ multiplex PCR. The sample has millions of clones, about 93% seen once; the top ten hold 1.7%. The CDR3 has 13 amino acids. Per germline, CDR1 SQVTM and CDR2 ANQGSEA. Trimming left V 4 bases short and J 2 bases short, with 9 bases between. The sequence derives from a man between 18 and 35 years old in good health. Some clones in this sample may be carry-over from other donors' samples. V gene TRBV29-1 combines with J gene TRBJ2-1; D is perhaps TRBD2 (6 bases). Sequences were obtained from naive CD8+ T cells from PBMCs. The CDR3 here is CSVGGVAYNEQFF. In nucleotides, the CDR3 is TGCAGCGTTGGGGGGGTCGCCTACAATGAGCAGTTCTTC.